This T cell receptor (beta chain) is drawn from a study of beta chain features in type 1 diabetes. Expressed TCRB transcripts got sequenced, as all isolated RNA was reverse transcribed. Only in-frame clones appear in the TCRdb table, and some are missing; sequencing was by immunoSEQ multiplex PCR. This sample yields fewer than 150,000 clones, of which 6.9% are seen a single time; about 1.3% belongs to the top ten. One heparinised blood draw averaging roughly 120 mL was given by each donor. Looked up from germline, CDR1 is SGHTA and CDR2 is FQGNSA. CDR3 size: 15 residues. V shed 5 bases, J shed 4 bases, and the junction held 5 bases outside the gene matches.

This TCR came from a woman younger than 45 in good health. The chain combines TRBV7-2 with TRBJ1-1; TRBD1 agrees at 12 bases. The sample consisted of central memory CD4+ T cells from blood. CDR3 region: CASSPGTGGLTEAFF. The CDR3 bases are TGTGCCAGCAGCCCCGGGACAGGGGGCCTCACTGAAGCTTTCTTT. Together with reference TRBV7-2 and TRBJ1-1, the CDR3 gives the full variable domain: GAGVSQSPSNKVTEKGKDVELRCDPISGHTALYWYRQSLGQGLEFLIYFQGNSAPDKSGLPSDRFSAERTGGSVSTLTIQRTQQEDSAVYLCASSPGTGGLTEAFFGQGTRLTVV.